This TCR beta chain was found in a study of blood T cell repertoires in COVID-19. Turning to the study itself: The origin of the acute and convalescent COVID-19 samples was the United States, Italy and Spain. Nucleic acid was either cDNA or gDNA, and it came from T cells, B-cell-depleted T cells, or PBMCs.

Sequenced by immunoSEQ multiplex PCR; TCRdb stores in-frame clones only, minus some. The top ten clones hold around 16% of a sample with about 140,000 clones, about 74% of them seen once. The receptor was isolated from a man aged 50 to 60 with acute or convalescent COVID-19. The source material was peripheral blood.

CDR3 residues: CASGPSGETQYF. CDR3 sequence (DNA): TGCGCCAGCGGACCTAGCGGTGAAACCCAGTACTTC. V usage is TRBV10-2 and J usage is TRBJ2-5; 7 bases map to TRBD2. With V trimmed by 8 bases and J by 8 bases, 8 bases remained unmatched. Germline assignment: CDR1 WSHSY and CDR2 SAAADI. CDR3 length: 12 amino acids.